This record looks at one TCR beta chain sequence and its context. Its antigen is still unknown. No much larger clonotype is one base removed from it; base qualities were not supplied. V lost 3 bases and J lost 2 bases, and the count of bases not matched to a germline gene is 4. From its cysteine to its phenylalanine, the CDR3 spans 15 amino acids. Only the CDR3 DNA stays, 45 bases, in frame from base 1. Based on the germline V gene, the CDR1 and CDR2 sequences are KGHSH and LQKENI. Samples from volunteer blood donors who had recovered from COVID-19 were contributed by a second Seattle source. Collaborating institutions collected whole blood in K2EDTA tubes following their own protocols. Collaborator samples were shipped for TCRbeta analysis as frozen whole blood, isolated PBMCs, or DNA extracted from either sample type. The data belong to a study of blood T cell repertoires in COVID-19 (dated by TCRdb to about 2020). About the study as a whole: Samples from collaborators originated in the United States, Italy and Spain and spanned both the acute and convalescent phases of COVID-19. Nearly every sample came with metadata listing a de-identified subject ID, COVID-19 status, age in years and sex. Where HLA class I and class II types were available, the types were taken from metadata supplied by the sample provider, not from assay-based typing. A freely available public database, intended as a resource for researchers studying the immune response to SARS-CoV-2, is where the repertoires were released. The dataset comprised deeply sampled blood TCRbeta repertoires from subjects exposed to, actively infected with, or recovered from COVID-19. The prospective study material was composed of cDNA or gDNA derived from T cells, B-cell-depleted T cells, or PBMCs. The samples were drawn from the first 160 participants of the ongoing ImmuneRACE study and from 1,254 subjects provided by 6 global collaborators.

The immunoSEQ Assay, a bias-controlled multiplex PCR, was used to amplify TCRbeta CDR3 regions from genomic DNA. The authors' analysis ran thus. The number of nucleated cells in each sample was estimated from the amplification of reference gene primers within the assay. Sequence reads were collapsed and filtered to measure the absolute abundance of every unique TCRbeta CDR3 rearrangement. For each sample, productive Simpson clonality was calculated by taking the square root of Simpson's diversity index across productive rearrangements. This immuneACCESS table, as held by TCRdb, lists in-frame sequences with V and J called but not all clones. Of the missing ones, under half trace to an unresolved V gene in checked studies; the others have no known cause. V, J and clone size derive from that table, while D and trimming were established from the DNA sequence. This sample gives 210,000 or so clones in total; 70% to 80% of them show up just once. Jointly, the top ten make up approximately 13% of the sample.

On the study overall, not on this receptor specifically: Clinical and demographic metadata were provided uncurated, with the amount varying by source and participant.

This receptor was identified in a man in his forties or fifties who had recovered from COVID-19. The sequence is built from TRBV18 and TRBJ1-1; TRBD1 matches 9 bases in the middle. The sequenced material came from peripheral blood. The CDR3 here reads CASSPLQGANTEAFF. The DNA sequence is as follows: TGTGCCAGCTCACCGCTACAGGGGGCCAACACTGAAGCTTTCTTT.